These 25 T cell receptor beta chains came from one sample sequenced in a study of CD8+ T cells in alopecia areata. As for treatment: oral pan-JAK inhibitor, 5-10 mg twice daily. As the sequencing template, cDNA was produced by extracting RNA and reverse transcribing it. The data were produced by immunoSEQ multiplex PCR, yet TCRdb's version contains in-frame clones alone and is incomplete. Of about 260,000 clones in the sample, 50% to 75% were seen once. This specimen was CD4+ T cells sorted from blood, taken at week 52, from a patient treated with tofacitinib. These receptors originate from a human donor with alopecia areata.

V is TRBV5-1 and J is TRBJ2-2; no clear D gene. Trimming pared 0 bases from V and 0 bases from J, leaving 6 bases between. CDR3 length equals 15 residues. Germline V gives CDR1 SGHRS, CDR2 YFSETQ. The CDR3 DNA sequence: TGCGCCAGCAGCTTGGCCGTGACGAACACCGGGGAGCTGTTTTTT. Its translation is CASSLAVTNTGELFF.

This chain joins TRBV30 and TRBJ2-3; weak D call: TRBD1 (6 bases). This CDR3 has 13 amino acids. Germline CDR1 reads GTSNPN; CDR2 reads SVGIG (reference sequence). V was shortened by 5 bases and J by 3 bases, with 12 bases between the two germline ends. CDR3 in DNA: TGTGCCTGGGGTAGACAGGCGACAGATACGCAGTATTTT. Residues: CAWGRQATDTQYF.

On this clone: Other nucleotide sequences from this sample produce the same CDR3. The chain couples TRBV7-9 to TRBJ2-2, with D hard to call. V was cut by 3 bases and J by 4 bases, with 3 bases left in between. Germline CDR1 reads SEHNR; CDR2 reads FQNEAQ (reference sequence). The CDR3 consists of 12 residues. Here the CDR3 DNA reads TGTGCCAGCAGCTTTGGCACCGGGGAGCTGTTTTTT. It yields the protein CASSFGTGELFF.

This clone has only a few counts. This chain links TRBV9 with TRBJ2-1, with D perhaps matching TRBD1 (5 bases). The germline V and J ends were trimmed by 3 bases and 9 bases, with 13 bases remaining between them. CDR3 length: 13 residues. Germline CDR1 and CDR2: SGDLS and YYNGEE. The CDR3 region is CASSASQDTEQFF. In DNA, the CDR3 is TGTGCCAGCAGCGCGTCACAGGATACTGAGCAGTTCTTC.

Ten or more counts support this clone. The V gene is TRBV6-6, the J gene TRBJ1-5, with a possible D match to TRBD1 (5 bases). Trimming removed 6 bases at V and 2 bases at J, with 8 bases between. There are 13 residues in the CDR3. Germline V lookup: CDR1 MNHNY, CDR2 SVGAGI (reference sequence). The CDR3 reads CASSTGGNQPQHF. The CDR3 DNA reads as TGTGCCAGCAGCACAGGCGGCAATCAGCCCCAGCATTTT.

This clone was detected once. The CDR3: CASSYSRQQETQYF. Written as DNA, the CDR3 is TGTGCCAGCAGTTACTCCCGACAGCAAGAGACCCAGTACTTC. V usage is TRBV6-5 and J usage is TRBJ2-5; the D gene is possibly TRBD1 (5 bases). CDR1 and CDR2 from the germline V gene are MNHEY and SVGAGI. CDR3 length: 14 residues. Trimming removed 0 bases at V and 2 bases at J, with 7 bases between.

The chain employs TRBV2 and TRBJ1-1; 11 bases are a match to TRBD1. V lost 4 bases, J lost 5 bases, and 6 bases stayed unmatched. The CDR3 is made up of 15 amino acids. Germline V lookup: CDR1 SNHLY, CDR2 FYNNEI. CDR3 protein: CASSGGTGGTTEAFF. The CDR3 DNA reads TGTGCCAGCAGTGGAGGGACAGGGGGAACGACTGAAGCTTTCTTT.

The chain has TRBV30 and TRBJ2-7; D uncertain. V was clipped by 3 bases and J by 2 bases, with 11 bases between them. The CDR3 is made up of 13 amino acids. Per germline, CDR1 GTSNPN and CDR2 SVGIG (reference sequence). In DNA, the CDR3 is TGTGCCTGGAGCGACCGGCGGACCTACGAGCAGTACTTC. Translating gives CAWSDRRTYEQYF.

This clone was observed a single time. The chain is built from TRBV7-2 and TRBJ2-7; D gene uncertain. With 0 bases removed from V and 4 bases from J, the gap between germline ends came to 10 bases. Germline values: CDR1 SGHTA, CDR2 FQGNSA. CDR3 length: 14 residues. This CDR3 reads CASSLAGSLYEQYF. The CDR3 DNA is TGTGCCAGCAGCTTAGCGGGAAGTCTGTACGAGCAGTACTTC. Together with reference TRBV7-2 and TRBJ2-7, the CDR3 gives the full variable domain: GAGVSQSPSNKVTEKGKDVELRCDPISGHTALYWYRQSLGQGLEFLIYFQGNSAPDKSGLPSDRFSAERTGGSVSTLTIQRTQQEDSAVYLCASSLAGSLYEQYFGPGTRLTVT.

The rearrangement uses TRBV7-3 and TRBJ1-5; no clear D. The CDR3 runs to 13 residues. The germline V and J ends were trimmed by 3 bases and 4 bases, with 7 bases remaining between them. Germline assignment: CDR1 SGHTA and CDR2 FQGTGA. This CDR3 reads CASSFGPNQPQHF. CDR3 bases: TGTGCCAGCAGCTTTGGTCCGAATCAGCCCCAGCATTTT.

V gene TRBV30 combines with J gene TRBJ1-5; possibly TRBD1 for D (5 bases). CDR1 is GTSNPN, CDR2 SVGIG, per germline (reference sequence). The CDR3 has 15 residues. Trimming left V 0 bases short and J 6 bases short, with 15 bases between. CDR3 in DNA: TGTGCCTGGAGTGTAGTGGGACGGGGTAGTCAGCCCCAGCATTTT. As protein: CAWSVVGRGSQPQHF.

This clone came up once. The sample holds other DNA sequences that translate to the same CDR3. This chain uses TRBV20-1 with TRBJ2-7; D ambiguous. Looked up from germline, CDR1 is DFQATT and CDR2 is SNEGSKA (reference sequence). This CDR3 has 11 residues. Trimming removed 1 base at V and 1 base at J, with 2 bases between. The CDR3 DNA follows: TGCAGTGCTAGAGGTTCCTACGAGCAGTACTTC. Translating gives CSARGSYEQYF.

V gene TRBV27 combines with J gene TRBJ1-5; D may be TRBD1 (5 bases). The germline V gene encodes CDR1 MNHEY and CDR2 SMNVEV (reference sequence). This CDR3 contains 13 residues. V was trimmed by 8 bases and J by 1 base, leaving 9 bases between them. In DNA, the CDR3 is TGTGCCAGCGGGGGTAGGAGCAATCAGCCCCAGCATTTT. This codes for CASGGRSNQPQHF.

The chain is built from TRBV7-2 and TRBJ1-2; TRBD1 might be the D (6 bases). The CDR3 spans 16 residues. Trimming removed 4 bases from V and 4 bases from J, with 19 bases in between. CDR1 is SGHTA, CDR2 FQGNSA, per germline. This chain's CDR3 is CASSSRLTGGGYGYTF. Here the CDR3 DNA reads TGTGCCAGCAGCTCCCGGTTAACCGGGGGCGGCTATGGCTACACCTTC.

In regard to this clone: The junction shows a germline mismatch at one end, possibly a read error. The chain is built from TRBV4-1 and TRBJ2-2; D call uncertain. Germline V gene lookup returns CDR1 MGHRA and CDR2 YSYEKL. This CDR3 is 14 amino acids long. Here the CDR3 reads CASNQGWGTGELFF. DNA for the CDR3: TGCGCCAGCAACCAAGGGTGGGGCACCGGGGAGCTGTTTTTT.

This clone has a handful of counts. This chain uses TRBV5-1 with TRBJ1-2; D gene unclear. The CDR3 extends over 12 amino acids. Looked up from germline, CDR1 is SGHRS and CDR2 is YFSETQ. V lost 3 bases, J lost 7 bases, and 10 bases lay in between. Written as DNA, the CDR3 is TGCGCCAGCAGCTCCCCGGGGTTTGGCTACACCTTC. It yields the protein CASSSPGFGYTF. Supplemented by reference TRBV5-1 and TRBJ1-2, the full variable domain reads KAGVTQTPRYLIKTRGQQVTLSCSPISGHRSVSWYQQTPGQGLQFLFEYFSETQRNKGNFPGRFSGRQFSNSRSEMNVSTLELGDSALYLCASSSPGFGYTFGSGTRLTVV.

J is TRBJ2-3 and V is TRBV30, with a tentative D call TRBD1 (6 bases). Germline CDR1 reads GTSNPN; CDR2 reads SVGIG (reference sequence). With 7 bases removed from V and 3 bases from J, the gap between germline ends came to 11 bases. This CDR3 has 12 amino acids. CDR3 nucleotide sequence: TGTGCCTTAGGACAGCGAACAGATACGCAGTATTTT. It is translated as CALGQRTDTQYF. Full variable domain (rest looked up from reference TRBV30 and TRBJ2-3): SQTIHQWPATLVQPVGSPLSLECTVEGTSNPNLYWYRQAAGRGLQLLFYSVGIGQISSEVPQNLSASRPQDRQFILSSKKLLLSDSGFYLCALGQRTDTQYFGPGTRLTVL.

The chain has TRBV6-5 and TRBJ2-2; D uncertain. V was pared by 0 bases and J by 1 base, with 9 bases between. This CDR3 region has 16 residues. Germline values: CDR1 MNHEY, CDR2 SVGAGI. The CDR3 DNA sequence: TGTGCCAGCAGTTACTCGAAGGTCAGGAACACCGGGGAGCTGTTTTTT. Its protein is CASSYSKVRNTGELFF.

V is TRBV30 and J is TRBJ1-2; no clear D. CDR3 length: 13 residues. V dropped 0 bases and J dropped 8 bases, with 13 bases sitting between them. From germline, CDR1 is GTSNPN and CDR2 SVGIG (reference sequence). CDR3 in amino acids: CAWSVPPARGYTF. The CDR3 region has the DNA TGTGCCTGGAGTGTACCGCCCGCTCGGGGCTACACCTTC. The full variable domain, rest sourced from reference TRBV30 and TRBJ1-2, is SQTIHQWPATLVQPVGSPLSLECTVEGTSNPNLYWYRQAAGRGLQLLFYSVGIGQISSEVPQNLSASRPQDRQFILSSKKLLLSDSGFYLCAWSVPPARGYTFGSGTRLTVV.

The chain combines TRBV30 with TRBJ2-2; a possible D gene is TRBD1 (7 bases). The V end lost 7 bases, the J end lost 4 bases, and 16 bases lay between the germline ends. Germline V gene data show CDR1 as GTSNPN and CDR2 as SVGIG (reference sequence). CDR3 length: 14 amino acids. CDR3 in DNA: TGTGCCTCGAGAGTCCAGGGGGGCACCGGGGAGCTGTTTTTT. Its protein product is CASRVQGGTGELFF.

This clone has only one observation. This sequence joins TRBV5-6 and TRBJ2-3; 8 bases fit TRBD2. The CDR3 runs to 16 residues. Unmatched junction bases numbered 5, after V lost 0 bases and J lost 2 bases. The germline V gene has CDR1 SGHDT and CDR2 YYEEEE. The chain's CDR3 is CASSLGLAWDTDTQYF. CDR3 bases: TGTGCCAGCAGCTTGGGACTAGCGTGGGACACAGATACGCAGTATTTT. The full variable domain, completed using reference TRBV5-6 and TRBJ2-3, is DAGVTQSPTHLIKTRGQQVTLRCSPKSGHDTVSWYQQALGQGPQFIFQYYEEEERQRGNFPDRFSGHQFPNYSSELNVNALLLGDSALYLCASSLGLAWDTDTQYFGPGTRLTVL.

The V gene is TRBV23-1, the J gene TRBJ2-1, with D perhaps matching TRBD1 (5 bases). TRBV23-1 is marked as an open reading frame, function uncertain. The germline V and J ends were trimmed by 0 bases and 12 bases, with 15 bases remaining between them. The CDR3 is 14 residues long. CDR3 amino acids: CASSQSLPPRGQFF. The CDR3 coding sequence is TGCGCCAGCAGTCAATCCCTGCCCCCTAGGGGGCAGTTCTTC.

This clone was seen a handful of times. Here the CDR3 reads CAWSDQYEQFF. CDR3 DNA sequence: TGTGCCTGGAGTGATCAGTATGAGCAGTTCTTC. The chain combines TRBV30 with TRBJ2-1; D is uncertain. V shed 1 base and J shed 8 bases, with 6 bases lying between them. The CDR3 totals 11 residues. Germline loops: CDR1 GTSNPN, CDR2 SVGIG (reference sequence).

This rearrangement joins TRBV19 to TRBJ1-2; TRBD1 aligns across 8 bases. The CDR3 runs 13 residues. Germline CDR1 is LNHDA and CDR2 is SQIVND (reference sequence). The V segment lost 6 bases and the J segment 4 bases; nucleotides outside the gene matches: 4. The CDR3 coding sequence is TGTGCCAGTAGCCAGGGACAGGCCTATGGCTACACCTTC. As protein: CASSQGQAYGYTF.

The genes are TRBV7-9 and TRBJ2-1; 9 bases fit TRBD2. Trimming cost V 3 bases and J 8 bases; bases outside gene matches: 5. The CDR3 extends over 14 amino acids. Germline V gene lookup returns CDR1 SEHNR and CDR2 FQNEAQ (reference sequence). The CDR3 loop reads CASSFSSGDDEQFF. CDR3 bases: TGTGCCAGCAGCTTCTCTAGCGGGGACGATGAGCAGTTCTTC.